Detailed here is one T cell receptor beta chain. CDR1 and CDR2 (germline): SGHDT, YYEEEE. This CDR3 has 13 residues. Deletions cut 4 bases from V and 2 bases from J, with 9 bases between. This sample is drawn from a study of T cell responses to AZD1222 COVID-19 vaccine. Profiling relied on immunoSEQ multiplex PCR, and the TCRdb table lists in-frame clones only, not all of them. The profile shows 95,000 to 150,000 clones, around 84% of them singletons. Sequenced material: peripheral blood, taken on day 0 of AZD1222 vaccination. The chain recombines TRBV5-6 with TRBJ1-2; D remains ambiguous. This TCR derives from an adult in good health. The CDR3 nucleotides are TGTGCCAGCAGCCCTACATGGAACTATGGCTACACCTTC. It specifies CASSPTWNYGYTF.